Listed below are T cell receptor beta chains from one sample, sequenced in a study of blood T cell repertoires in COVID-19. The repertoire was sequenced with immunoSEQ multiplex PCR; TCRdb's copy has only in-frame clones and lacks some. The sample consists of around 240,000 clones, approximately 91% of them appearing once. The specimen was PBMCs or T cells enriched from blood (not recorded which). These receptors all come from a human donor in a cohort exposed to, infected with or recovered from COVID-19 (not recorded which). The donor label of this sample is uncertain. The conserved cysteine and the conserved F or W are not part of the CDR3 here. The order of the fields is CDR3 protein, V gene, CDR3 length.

CDR3: ASSYSETEAF; V: TRBV2; length: 10
CDR3: ASSLGQVYGYT; V: TRBV2; length: 11
CDR3: ASSSDGVNSPLH; V: TRBV5-1; length: 12
CDR3: ASGIMGLGATEAF; V: TRBV19; length: 13
CDR3: ASSPPMAVGGYT; V: TRBV18; length: 12
CDR3: ASSQVEAANYGYT; V: TRBV4-2; length: 13
CDR3: ASSPNSGLLNTEAF; V: TRBV7-3; length: 14
CDR3: ASSFIGTSGGETQY; V: TRBV28; length: 14
CDR3: ASGQLAGANVLT; V: TRBV3-1/TRBV3-2; length: 12
CDR3: AWSAALGGGELF; V: TRBV30; length: 12
CDR3: ASSRRTSPGTGELF; V: TRBV7-3; length: 14
CDR3: ASSHGMDLTDTQY; V: TRBV14; length: 13
CDR3: AWGPGQGSNEKLF; V: TRBV30; length: 13
CDR3: ATSDRGNLL; V: TRBV28; length: 9
CDR3: ASSQTPNTEAF; V: TRBV27; length: 11
CDR3: ASSVAGRVGGYT; V: TRBV9; length: 12
CDR3: ASSLKGDTQY; V: TRBV27; length: 10
CDR3: ASSLGGGGQPQH; V: TRBV7-9; length: 12
CDR3: ASSLAAVSGNTIY; V: TRBV5-6; length: 13
CDR3: ASSFGGTNTGELF; V: TRBV11-3; length: 13
CDR3: ASSLGAGLVETQY; V: TRBV7-9; length: 13
CDR3: AVQGNTEAF; V: TRBV27; length: 9
CDR3: ASSEDIHYTQY; V: TRBV6-1; length: 11
CDR3: ASSLLTGASNQPQH; V: TRBV6-2/TRBV6-3; length: 14
CDR3: ASSLQGATGELF; V: TRBV5-1; length: 12
CDR3: ASSIGKRGLLYEQY; V: TRBV19; length: 14
CDR3: ASSIDRAGVSPLH; V: TRBV19; length: 13
CDR3: ASSMGGGQGVGEQF; V: TRBV19; length: 14
CDR3: ASSPGQGMANTEAF; V: TRBV9; length: 14
CDR3: ASRPGQGFYYEQY; V: TRBV5-6; length: 13
CDR3: ASSLHRNYGYT; V: TRBV12-3/TRBV12-4; length: 11
CDR3: ASGSGGTEAF; V: TRBV5-4; length: 10
CDR3: ASSIQQGANTEAF; V: TRBV19; length: 13
CDR3: ASSSQGRGGTDTQY; V: TRBV7-9; length: 14
CDR3: ASSLVPREGGYT; V: TRBV7-2; length: 12
CDR3: ASSWGQSYEQY; V: TRBV7-2; length: 11
CDR3: ASSPQGAVTDTQY; V: TRBV18; length: 13
CDR3: ASSEGTGYDYGYT; V: TRBV9; length: 13
CDR3: ASSRTGPTYEQY; V: TRBV5-4; length: 12
CDR3: ASSLGRTGLGANVLT; V: TRBV7-9; length: 15